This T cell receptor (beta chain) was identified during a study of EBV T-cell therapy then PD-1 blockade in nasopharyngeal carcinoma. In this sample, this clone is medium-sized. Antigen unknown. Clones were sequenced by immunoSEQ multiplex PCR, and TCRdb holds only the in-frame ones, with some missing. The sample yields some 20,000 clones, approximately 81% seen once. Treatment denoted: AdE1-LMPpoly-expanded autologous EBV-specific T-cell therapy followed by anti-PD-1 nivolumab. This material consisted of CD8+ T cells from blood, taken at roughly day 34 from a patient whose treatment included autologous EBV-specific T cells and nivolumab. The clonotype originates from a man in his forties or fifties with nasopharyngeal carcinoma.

As DNA, the CDR3 is TGTGCCAGTAGTTCCCCGGGTGAAGCTTTCTTT. Translating gives CASSSPGEAFF. The chain recombines TRBV19 with TRBJ1-1, with no clear D. This CDR3 contains 11 residues. The V gene lost 5 bases and the J gene lost 7 bases, with 8 bases spanning the gap. CDR1 is LNHDA, CDR2 SQIVND, per germline (reference sequence).